The rows below give T cell receptor beta chains drawn from one sample of a study of blood T cell repertoires in COVID-19. Libraries were prepared by immunoSEQ multiplex PCR; TCRdb keeps only in-frame clonotypes and omits some of them. The sample yields about 230,000 clones, 83% seen once. Input material: peripheral blood. These receptors were collected from a woman in her seventies with active or convalescent COVID-19. Each CDR3 is given with its conserved first and last residue. A D gene is named only where the DNA matches it firmly. The size of a clone is reported for some rows only, either as once, few or many, or as a class for expanded clones.

>TRBV27|NA|NA|TRBJ1-1
CASSLGKGPTEAFF
TGTGCCAGCAGTTTAGGAAAGGGGCCCACTGAAGCTTTCTTT
>TRBV6-5|NA|TRBD2|TRBJ2-1
CASSPETSAYNEQFF
TGTGCCAGCAGCCCCGAGACTAGCGCCTACAATGAGCAGTTCTTC
>TRBV7-8|NA|TRBD1|TRBJ1-1
CASSLDRVAEAFF
TGTGCCAGCAGCTTGGACAGGGTGGCTGAAGCTTTCTTT
>TRBV7-8|NA|NA|TRBJ2-5
CASSLAGTQETQYF
TGTGCCAGCAGCTTAGCTGGGACACAAGAGACCCAGTACTTC
>TRBV7-9|NA|TRBD2|TRBJ2-7
CASSLFAGVEQYF
TGTGCCAGCAGCTTATTTGCGGGAGTCGAGCAGTACTTC
>TRBV28|NA|NA|TRBJ1-1
CASSSGAGGDTEAFF
TGTGCCAGCAGCTCTGGCGCTGGAGGAGACACTGAAGCTTTCTTT
>TRBV7-2|once|TRBD2|TRBJ2-3
CASSPSGGFRGDTQYF
TGTGCCAGCAGCCCTAGCGGGGGATTCCGCGGAGATACGCAGTATTTT
>TRBV23-1|NA|NA|TRBJ1-1
CATLPHQTESNTEAFF
TGCGCCACCCTTCCCCATCAGACAGAGAGTAACACTGAAGCTTTCTTT
>TRBV14|NA|NA|TRBJ1-1
CASSQRGSRAFF
TGTGCCAGCAGCCAGAGGGGGTCCCGAGCTTTCTTT
>TRBV5-5|NA|NA|TRBJ1-6
CASSLPRQDSPLHF
TGTGCCAGCAGCCTTCCTCGACAGGATTCACCCCTCCACTTT
>TRBV7-2|NA|TRBD1|TRBJ1-1
CASSIMLTGRGTEAFF
TGTGCCAGCAGCATAATGCTGACAGGGCGGGGCACTGAAGCTTTCTTT
>TRBV2|NA|NA|TRBJ2-2
CASSEEQANTGELFF
TGTGCCAGCAGTGAAGAACAGGCGAACACCGGGGAGCTGTTTTTT